This note documents a single T cell receptor beta chain sequence. Its antigen is unknown. CDR1 is SGHAT and CDR2 is FQNNGV in the germline V gene. The CDR3 is made up of 14 amino acids. Between the trimmed V and J ends, which lost 5 bases and 2 bases, there was a span of 13 bases. This sample was included in a study of blood T cells in healthy people across ages. Study-level information: With template switching, about one barcoded beta molecule was captured per two T cells. General study points: It was found that TCR beta diversity correlated strongly with the percentage of naive T cells. Both higher diversity and more naive CD4+ cells marked long-lived donors when set against aged donors.

A sample-barcoded 5' primer and a J-beta primer mix were used in a second PCR of about 6 to 11 cycles. Carrying 12 random nucleotides, a template-switch adaptor labeled each individual cDNA molecule. TCRdb re-called the 5' RACE reads with MiXCR, one entry per CDR3 protein. The sample includes roughly 1.5 million distinct CDR3 sequences, less than 45% seen only once; the top ten take 4%. This clonotype originated in a woman aged 18 to 35 in good health. V and J are TRBV11-2 and TRBJ2-7, with D perhaps matching TRBD1 or TRBD2 (5 bases each). The sequencing input was blood. CDR3 protein: CASSIPGAAYEQYF. The CDR3 coding sequence is TGTGCCAGCAGCATTCCCGGGGCCGCCTACGAGCAGTACTTC.